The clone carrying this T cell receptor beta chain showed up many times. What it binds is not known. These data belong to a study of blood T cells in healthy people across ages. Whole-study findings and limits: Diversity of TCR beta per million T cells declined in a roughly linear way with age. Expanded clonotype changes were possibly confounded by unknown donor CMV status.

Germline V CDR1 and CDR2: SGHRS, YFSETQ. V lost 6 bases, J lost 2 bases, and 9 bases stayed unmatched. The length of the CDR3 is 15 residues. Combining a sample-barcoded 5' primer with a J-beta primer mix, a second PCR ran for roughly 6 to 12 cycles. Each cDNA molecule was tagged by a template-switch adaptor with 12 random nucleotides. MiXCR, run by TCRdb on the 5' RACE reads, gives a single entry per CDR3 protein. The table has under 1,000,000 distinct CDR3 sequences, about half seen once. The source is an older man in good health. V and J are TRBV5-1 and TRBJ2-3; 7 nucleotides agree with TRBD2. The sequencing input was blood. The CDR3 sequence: CASNRGGRTTDTQYF. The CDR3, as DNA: TGCGCCAGCAACCGAGGCGGGAGAACCACAGATACGCAGTATTTT.